The 18 T cell receptor beta chains given below trace back to one sample, sequenced in a study of regulatory T cells in long-lasting Graves disease. Sample time point: persistent/refractory GD, antithyroid drugs over 5 years with positive TRAb. RNA extracted from PBMCs served as the sequencing template. Library construction for TCR beta used iRepertoire HTBI primers and Arm-PCR of CDR3 regions. One entry per CDR3 protein, called by TCRdb with MiXCR from the multiplex PCR reads. The repertoire holds some 420,000 distinct CDR3 sequences, with less than 25% as singletons. Sequencing was performed on peripheral blood mononuclear cells (PBMCs), taken when the disease was refractory, from a patient treated with antithyroid drugs. Every receptor here comes from a female donor with Graves disease.

In its sample, this clonotype was seen many times. DNA for the CDR3: TGTGCCAGCAGTTTACTTAGCGGGAGTGGAGAGACCCAGTACTTC. Protein sequence: CASSLLSGSGETQYF. The genes are TRBV12-3 or TRBV12-4 and TRBJ2-5; TRBD2 aligns across 9 bases. J was trimmed by 4 bases and V by 2 bases; bases with no gene match: 5. This CDR3 is built from 15 residues.

This clonotype was picked up many times. The J gene is TRBJ1-2, the V gene TRBV6-5, with no clear D. The CDR3 consists of 15 residues. V gave up 0 bases and J gave up 8 bases, with 16 bases separating them. Germline CDR1 MNHEY, CDR2 SVGAGI. The CDR3 is CASSYSSPGSLGYTF. In DNA, the CDR3 is TGTGCCAGCAGTTACTCGTCCCCGGGCAGCTTGGGCTACACCTTC.

This clonotype was counted many times. The V and J genes are TRBV29-1 and TRBJ2-7, with 7 bases lining up with TRBD1. The CDR3 extends over 11 amino acids. Germline V lookup: CDR1 SQVTM, CDR2 ANQGSEA. The J segment lost 2 bases and the V segment lost 6 bases, leaving 1 base of the junction unmatched. The CDR3 sequence is CSVQGAYEQYF. The CDR3 DNA follows: TGCAGCGTCCAGGGGGCCTACGAGCAGTACTTC.

This clonotype has at least ten counts. V and J are TRBV24-1 and TRBJ1-4; D is uncertain. This CDR3 comprises 16 residues. Per the germline V gene, CDR1 is KGHDR and CDR2 is SFDVKD. The germline V and J ends were trimmed by 4 bases and 3 bases, with 14 bases remaining between them. CDR3 amino acids: CATSDSSAAANEKLFF. The DNA for the CDR3 is TGTGCCACCAGTGACTCCAGTGCGGCAGCTAATGAAAAACTGTTTTTT.

This clonotype was counted a few times. The V and J genes are TRBV4-1 and TRBJ1-1; D is unclear. The CDR3 runs to 12 residues. V was pared by 2 bases and J by 6 bases, with 7 bases between. Germline CDR1 reads MGHRA; CDR2 reads YSYEKL. Here the CDR3 reads CASSQPHAEAFF. In DNA, the CDR3 is TGCGCCAGCAGCCAACCACACGCTGAAGCTTTCTTT.

The chain has TRBV20-1 and TRBJ2-3; 7 nucleotides align to TRBD1. Germline V gene sequence: CDR1 DFQATT, CDR2 SNEGSKA (reference sequence). Losses at the gene ends were 5 bases for V and 6 bases for J; bases not matched to a gene: 14. This CDR3 has 15 amino acids. CDR3 bases: TGCAGTGCTTTGTTACGGGACAGAAATTGGGATACGCAGTATTTT. Residues: CSALLRDRNWDTQYF.

In its sample, this clonotype was seen many times. The V call is TRBV12-3 or TRBV12-4, the J call TRBJ1-4, with a tentative D call TRBD1 (5 bases). With 5 bases removed from V and 6 bases from J, the gap between germline ends came to 16 bases. The CDR3 covers 15 residues. The CDR3: CASSPQGGGDEKLFF. CDR3 nucleotides: TGTGCCAGCAGTCCGCAGGGTGGGGGGGATGAAAAACTGTTTTTT.

This clonotype showed up many times. V is TRBV28 and J is TRBJ1-4; tentatively, D is TRBD1 (6 bases). From germline, CDR1 is MDHEN and CDR2 SYDVKM. Trimming cost V 2 bases and J 0 bases, with 10 bases left between them. This CDR3 has 16 amino acids. CDR3 sequence: CASSLRGRTTNEKLFF. The CDR3 DNA follows: TGTGCCAGCAGTTTAAGGGGGAGGACAACTAATGAAAAACTGTTTTTT.

This clonotype was found many times. V and J are TRBV20-1 and TRBJ1-5; 10 bases agree with TRBD1. This CDR3 contains 13 residues. V dropped 5 bases and J dropped 7; count of bases not matched to a gene: 5. The germline V gene encodes CDR1 DFQATT and CDR2 SNEGSKA (reference sequence). This chain's CDR3 is CSAEDRGIQPQHF. CDR3 in DNA: TGCAGTGCTGAGGACAGGGGGATCCAGCCCCAGCATTTT.

Notes on this clonotype: A single base separates this from a much larger clone, so it may be a read error. CDR3 protein: CVSSRGFGSYEQYF. The CDR3 region has the DNA TGTGTCAGCAGTAGGGGATTCGGCTCCTACGAGCAGTACTTC. The V gene is TRBV27, the J gene TRBJ2-7; D may be TRBD1 (5 bases). The CDR3 loop spans 14 amino acids. Germline CDR1 MNHEY, CDR2 SMNVEV (reference sequence).

This clonotype was observed at least ten times. The rearrangement uses TRBV2 and TRBJ1-1, with 9 bases lining up with TRBD1. V lost 4 bases to trimming and J lost 0 bases; unmatched junction nucleotides: 3. Per germline, CDR1 SNHLY and CDR2 FYNNEI. The CDR3 runs to 15 residues. In nucleotides, the CDR3 is TGTGCCAGCAGTGGGGACAGGGCAGTGAACACTGAAGCTTTCTTT. The encoded protein is CASSGDRAVNTEAFF.

The chain couples TRBV5-4 to TRBJ2-5; tentative D call: TRBD2 (6 bases). Looked up from germline, CDR1 is SGHNT and CDR2 is YYREEE (reference sequence). With 4 bases removed from V and 5 bases from J, the gap between germline ends came to 27 bases. The CDR3 totals 18 residues. This chain's CDR3 is CASSPMPMGLPLLETQYF. The CDR3 DNA is TGTGCCAGCAGCCCTATGCCCATGGGACTCCCTCTGTTGGAGACCCAGTACTTC.

This clonotype turned up a few times. The J gene is TRBJ1-3, the V gene TRBV7-8; D is undetermined. The CDR3 sequence is 16 residues long. The germline V and J ends were trimmed by 0 bases and 4 bases, with 13 bases remaining between them. The germline CDR1 and CDR2 sequences are SGHVS and FQNEAQ. CDR3 DNA sequence: TGTGCCAGCAGCTTAGCGGGGATCAGCGGAGGAAACACCATATATTTT. Protein sequence: CASSLAGISGGNTIYF.

This clonotype was observed at least ten times. The rearrangement joins TRBV12-3 or TRBV12-4 to TRBJ1-5; TRBD1 is a possible D gene (5 bases). V lost 5 bases and J 1 base, leaving 9 bases between the germline ends. The CDR3 consists of 14 residues. The CDR3 DNA reads TGTGCCAGCAGTGCAGGGAGAAGCAATCAGCCCCAGCATTTT. Translating it yields CASSAGRSNQPQHF.

In its sample, this clonotype was seen a few times. This chain connects TRBV29-1 to TRBJ1-1; no clear D gene. Germline V gene lookup returns CDR1 SQVTM and CDR2 ANQGSEA. CDR3 length: 14 amino acids. V lost 6 bases to trimming and J lost 1 base, with 15 bases between them. The CDR3 nucleotides are TGCAGCGTGAAGCTACAGCGGAAGAACACTGAAGCTTTCTTT. Its protein is CSVKLQRKNTEAFF.

This clonotype was seen repeatedly, ten times or more. V usage is TRBV2 and J usage is TRBJ2-5; D is possibly TRBD1 or TRBD2 (7 bases each). The V end was cut by 6 bases, the J end by 5 bases, with 13 bases between. Looked up from germline, CDR1 is SNHLY and CDR2 is FYNNEI. The CDR3 spans 13 residues. The chain's CDR3 is CASRGQGGETQYF. CDR3 in DNA: TGTGCCAGCAGAGGGCAGGGGGGGGAGACCCAGTACTTC.

This chain joins TRBV5-1 and TRBJ1-2; D is ambiguous. The CDR3 extends over 15 amino acids. V was cut by 4 bases and J by 1 base, with 14 bases left in between. CDR1 is SGHRS, CDR2 YFSETQ, per germline. The chain's CDR3 is CASSRGRRDNYGYTF. Written as DNA, the CDR3 is TGCGCCAGCAGCCGAGGACGGCGTGATAACTATGGCTACACCTTC.

V and J are TRBV6-1 and TRBJ1-5; D is unclear. The CDR3 covers 14 residues. Germline assignment: CDR1 MNHNS and CDR2 SASEGT. Trimming removed 6 bases from V and 1 base from J, with 10 bases in between. The CDR3 DNA reads as TGTGCCAGCAGACCACAGAGAAGCAATCAGCCCCAGCATTTT. This gives the protein CASRPQRSNQPQHF.